The clone carrying this T cell receptor (beta chain) was detected many times. Antigen: not known. Germline V CDR1 and CDR2: MNHEY, SVGAGI. The V end lost 7 bases, the J end lost 2 bases, and 6 bases lay between the germline ends. This CDR3 comprises 11 residues. This sample was taken from a study of T-cell reconstitution after alpha-beta-depleted transplantation in children. This sample's TCRbeta library carried unique molecular identifier barcodes. TCRdb fed the PCR reads into MiXCR, producing one record per CDR3 protein. The table has 600,000 or so distinct CDR3 sequences, more than 20% seen once. Study results and caveats: At the one-year point after transplant, T-cell counts and TCRbeta diversity were found to come mostly from T cells that had been newly produced. From surviving recipient T cells and thymic progenitors came the high day-60 TCRbeta diversity observed in some patients. About two months after transplant, alpha-beta T cells reportedly came from several hundred expanded graft clones.

The chain carries TRBV6-5 and TRBJ2-7; D gene ambiguous. The source material was PBMCs, mostly from graft donor cells, sampled 360 days after TCRalphabeta/CD19-depleted stem cell transplant. The receptor's source is a boy in the first two years of life who had a stem cell transplant for acute myeloid leukemia, so the T cells may come from the graft donor. CDR3: CASNGPYEQYF. As DNA, the CDR3 is TGTGCCAGCAACGGACCCTACGAGCAGTACTTC.